This T cell receptor beta chain is drawn from a study of T cell therapy after organ transplantation. Turning to the study itself: Patients received a median of 1.92 x 10^8 CMV-specific T cells over 2 to 6 infusions.

Clones were read by immunoSEQ multiplex PCR, and TCRdb kept only the in-frame ones, dropping some. The sample records 20,000 or so clones, around 81% being singletons. Turning to this clone: Its antigen is not identified.

Described time point: 4-8 weeks after completion of therapy. The germline CDR1 and CDR2 sequences are MNHEY and SVGAGI. J gave up 6 bases and V 0 bases, and 5 bases lay outside the gene matches. The CDR3 contains 16 residues. The origin of this receptor is a human patient who had received a solid organ transplant and had CMV disease. A share of the T cells may be of graft donor origin. The sequencing here drew on CD8+ T cells from blood, taken after autologous CMV-specific T cell therapy. The J gene is TRBJ2-2, the V gene TRBV6-5; 9 positions match TRBD2. The CDR3 spells CASSYSPSGRPGELFF. CDR3 bases: TGTGCCAGCAGTTACTCGCCCAGCGGGAGGCCCGGGGAGCTGTTTTTT.